The 26 T cell receptor beta chains reported below all come from one sample, sequenced in a study of shared clonotypes between healthy human individuals. Produced via immunoSEQ multiplex PCR; TCRdb's table is partial and in-frame only. The table shows millions of clones, with 85% to 95% occurring only once. Naive CD8 cells lacked CD45RO and underwent positive selection for CCR7, leaving out terminally differentiated effector memory CD45RA+ cells. Source material: naive CD8+ T cells from PBMCs. The receptors derive from a man aged 18 to 30 in good health. Some clones in this sample may be carry-over from other donors' samples.

This sequence joins TRBV16 and TRBJ2-7; D gene unclear. This CDR3 is 11 amino acids long. V lost 10 bases and J lost 6, with 13 bases in between. Germline V gene sequence: CDR1 KGHSY, CDR2 FQNENV. The CDR3 DNA is TGTGCCACCACTTCAGGACCCGAGCAGTACTTC. This sequence encodes CATTSGPEQYF.

The rearrangement links TRBV29-1 to TRBJ2-5; TRBD1 might be the D (5 bases). Gene TRBJ2-7 matches the end of the DNA better, so the J call may be wrong. This CDR3 is built from 13 residues. CDR1 and CDR2 (germline): SQVTM, ANQGSEA. CDR3 sequence: CSALDSLSYEQYF. CDR3 nucleotide sequence: TGCAGCGCTCTTGACAGTCTCTCCTACGAGCAGTACTTC.

CDR3 DNA: TGCGCCAGCAGCCAACGCGGATCGAACACTGAAGCTTTCTTT. Translating it yields CASSQRGSNTEAFF. The gene calls are TRBV4-3 and TRBJ1-1; D unclear. This CDR3 has 14 residues. V lost 2 bases and J lost 1, with 8 bases in between. CDR1 is LGHNA and CDR2 is YSLEER in the germline V gene.

This clone has just one count. Other DNA sequences in this specimen translate into the identical CDR3. J is TRBJ1-5 and V is TRBV28; D perhaps matches TRBD1 (6 bases). The V end was cut by 6 bases, the J end by 4 bases, with 7 bases between. The length of the CDR3 is 12 residues. CDR1 and CDR2 from the germline V gene are MDHEN and SYDVKM. This CDR3 reads CASRRGNQPQHF. CDR3 DNA sequence: TGTGCCAGCAGGAGGGGGAATCAGCCCCAGCATTTT.

The rearrangement joins TRBV15 to TRBJ1-1, with TRBD1 matching over 9 bases. The V gene end was trimmed by 5 bases and the J gene end by 1 base; junction bases not matched to a gene: 8. This CDR3 is 16 amino acids long. Germline V gives CDR1 LNHNV, CDR2 YYDKDF (reference sequence). The CDR3 reads CATSETGGDPNTEAFF. The CDR3 DNA reads TGTGCCACCAGCGAGACAGGGGGGGACCCGAACACTGAAGCTTTCTTT.

The CDR3, as DNA: TGTGCCAGTAGTATACGGGCGGCGATGAGAGGTAATGAAAAACTGTTTTTT. As protein: CASSIRAAMRGNEKLFF. The chain carries TRBV19 and TRBJ1-4; D is ambiguous. The V and J ends lost 2 bases and 4 bases respectively, with 17 bases between them. CDR3 length: 17 amino acids. The germline V gene has CDR1 LNHDA and CDR2 SQIVND (reference sequence).

The gene calls are TRBV5-1 and TRBJ2-1; a possible D gene is TRBD2 (5 bases). This CDR3 has 14 amino acids. In germline, CDR1 is SGHRS, CDR2 YFSETQ. Trimming cost V 0 bases and J 3 bases, with 7 bases left between them. CDR3 amino acids: CASSLAGLYNEQFF. CDR3 DNA: TGCGCCAGCAGCTTGGCAGGACTCTACAATGAGCAGTTCTTC.

The chain is built from TRBV2 and TRBJ2-6, with D perhaps matching TRBD1 (6 bases). In germline, CDR1 is SNHLY, CDR2 FYNNEI. The length of the CDR3 is 15 residues. V gave up 3 bases and J gave up 2 bases, with 8 bases separating them. The CDR3 sequence: CASSDEGAGANVLTF. DNA for the CDR3: TGTGCCAGCAGTGATGAGGGGGCTGGGGCCAACGTCCTGACTTTC.

The gene calls are TRBV11-2 and TRBJ1-3, with D tentatively TRBD1 (5 bases). V lost 2 bases to trimming and J lost 1 base, with 18 bases between them. Germline loops: CDR1 SGHAT, CDR2 FQNNGV. The CDR3 has 18 residues. In DNA form, the CDR3 reads TGTGCCAGCAGCTTAACCCGGTACAGGAACCCTTCTGGAAACACCATATATTTT. Its translation is CASSLTRYRNPSGNTIYF. The complete variable domain, with remaining parts taken from reference TRBV11-2 and TRBJ1-3, reads EAGVAQSPRYKIIEKRQSVAFWCNPISGHATLYWYQQILGQGPKLLIQFQNNGVVDDSQLPKDRFSAERLKGVDSTLKIQPAKLEDSAVYLCASSLTRYRNPSGNTIYFGEGSWLTVV.

This clone showed up just a few times. V and J are TRBV30 and TRBJ1-5; D uncertain. CDR3 length: 15 amino acids. Trimming took 0 bases from V and 0 from J, leaving 9 bases between them. Germline CDR1 reads GTSNPN; CDR2 reads SVGIG (reference sequence). Written as DNA, the CDR3 is TGTGCCTGGAGTGTACCGATCTATAGCAATCAGCCCCAGCATTTT. This gives the protein CAWSVPIYSNQPQHF.

The CDR3 region has the DNA TGTGCCAGCAGCTTGAGTAACAGGGGATACGAGCAGTACTTC. Translating it yields CASSLSNRGYEQYF. The rearrangement links TRBV5-6 to TRBJ2-7; 7 bases fit TRBD1. Germline V gene data show CDR1 as SGHDT and CDR2 as YYEEEE. The CDR3 loop spans 14 amino acids. With V trimmed by 1 base and J by 4 bases, 5 bases remained unmatched.

The CDR3 reads CASSPQSRIGPRTGELFF. CDR3 sequence (DNA): TGTGCCAGCAGCCCCCAGTCGCGTATAGGCCCGAGAACCGGGGAGCTGTTTTTT. The rearrangement uses TRBV11-2 and TRBJ2-2; D unclear. Per the germline V gene, CDR1 is SGHAT and CDR2 is FQNNGV. Deletions cut 5 bases from V and 5 bases from J, with 24 bases between. The CDR3 runs to 18 residues.

The chain carries TRBV4-1 and TRBJ1-1, with D unclear. In germline, CDR1 is MGHRA, CDR2 YSYEKL. With 4 bases removed from V and 2 bases from J, the gap between germline ends came to 11 bases. The CDR3 is 14 residues long. In DNA, the CDR3 is TGCGCCAGCAGCCCAGAACAGTTTAACACTGAAGCTTTCTTT. This encodes CASSPEQFNTEAFF.

The genes are TRBV6-1 and TRBJ1-1; possibly TRBD1 for D (6 bases). V dropped 7 bases and J dropped 8 bases, with 17 bases sitting between them. This CDR3 contains 13 residues. Germline V CDR1 and CDR2: MNHNS, SASEGT. The chain's CDR3 is CASTRFYGQEAFF. The CDR3 coding sequence is TGTGCCAGCACGAGATTTTACGGACAGGAAGCTTTCTTT.

This clone appeared a few times. This specimen includes other DNA sequences encoding the same CDR3. The rearrangement uses TRBV28 and TRBJ1-1; D possibly corresponds to TRBD1 (6 bases). V lost 3 bases, J lost 8 bases, and 7 bases lay in between. Germline loops: CDR1 MDHEN, CDR2 SYDVKM. The CDR3 sequence is 11 residues long. The CDR3 spells CASSFGTEAFF. CDR3 DNA sequence: TGTGCCAGCAGTTTCGGGACAGAAGCTTTCTTT.

This chain links TRBV5-4 with TRBJ2-7; the match to TRBD1 covers 8 bases. The ends lost 0 bases at V and 6 bases at J; junction bases unmatched: 8. Germline V gene lookup returns CDR1 SGHNT and CDR2 YYREEE (reference sequence). The CDR3 spans 15 residues. The chain's CDR3 is CASSLAPDRDTEQYF. The CDR3 DNA sequence: TGTGCCAGCAGCTTGGCCCCGGACAGGGATACCGAGCAGTACTTC.

This clone has more than one count but fewer than ten. The gene calls are TRBV9 and TRBJ1-5; D uncertain. The germline V and J ends were trimmed by 0 bases and 0 bases, with 7 bases remaining between them. Germline V gives CDR1 SGDLS, CDR2 YYNGEE. The CDR3 runs 15 residues. The chain's CDR3 is CASSVAGRSNQPQHF. DNA for the CDR3: TGTGCCAGCAGCGTAGCCGGTCGTAGCAATCAGCCCCAGCATTTT.

This clone was detected only once. The rearrangement links TRBV4-1 to TRBJ2-5; D uncertain. Germline V gives CDR1 MGHRA, CDR2 YSYEKL. Trimming removed 0 bases from V and 5 bases from J, with 13 bases in between. This CDR3 contains 15 residues. CDR3 nucleotides: TGCGCCAGCAGCCAAGACTCAACGAACTTGGAGACCCAGTACTTC. As protein: CASSQDSTNLETQYF.

This chain links TRBV5-1 with TRBJ2-2; D call uncertain. The CDR3 extends over 17 amino acids. With 1 base removed from V and 4 bases from J, the gap between germline ends came to 17 bases. Per germline, CDR1 SGHRS and CDR2 YFSETQ. The CDR3 region is CASSLRLPKPPTGELFF. DNA of the CDR3: TGCGCCAGCAGCTTGCGGCTGCCCAAGCCCCCCACCGGGGAGCTGTTTTTT.

This sequence joins TRBV15 and TRBJ1-2, with 7 positions matching TRBD1. J lost 5 bases, V lost 4 bases, and 4 bases had no gene match. This CDR3 spans 13 amino acids. Germline-derived CDR1 and CDR2 are LNHNV and YYDKDF (reference sequence). CDR3 DNA: TGTGCCACCAGCAAAGGGGGCGGGTATGGCTACACCTTC. This encodes CATSKGGGYGYTF.

J is TRBJ1-2 and V is TRBV29-1; D is possibly TRBD1 (5 bases). The V and J ends lost 2 bases and 5 bases respectively, with 12 bases between them. This CDR3 region has 13 residues. Germline values: CDR1 SQVTM, CDR2 ANQGSEA. In DNA form, the CDR3 reads TGCAGCGTTGAACGGGCCAGGGAATATGGCTACACCTTC. Amino acid sequence: CSVERAREYGYTF.

The gene calls are TRBV19 and TRBJ1-1, with D uncertain. Trimming shortened V by 5 bases and J by 6 bases, and 13 bases separated the two germline ends. From germline, CDR1 is LNHDA and CDR2 SQIVND (reference sequence). The CDR3 extends over 13 amino acids. The CDR3 sequence: CASSGVAIAEAFF. The CDR3 DNA is TGTGCCAGTAGTGGGGTAGCGATCGCTGAAGCTTTCTTT.

This rearrangement joins TRBV2 to TRBJ2-7; 8 bases align to TRBD1. Unmatched junction bases numbered 6, after V lost 6 bases and J lost 2 bases. This CDR3 spans 14 amino acids. In germline, CDR1 is SNHLY, CDR2 FYNNEI. The CDR3 DNA reads as TGTGCCAGCAGCCCTAGACAGGGGACCTACGAGCAGTACTTC. Protein sequence: CASSPRQGTYEQYF.

J is TRBJ2-1 and V is TRBV6-6; 8 positions agree with TRBD2. The CDR3 length is 16 residues. The J segment lost 2 bases and the V segment lost 5 bases, leaving 8 bases of the junction unmatched. Germline-derived CDR1 and CDR2 are MNHNY and SVGAGI (reference sequence). DNA of the CDR3: TGTGCCAGCAGTCCCGATAGCGGGAATACCTACAATGAGCAGTTCTTC. This gives the protein CASSPDSGNTYNEQFF.

As for this clone: The same CDR3 can be traced to other DNA sequences in this sample. This chain joins TRBV18 and TRBJ2-1; the match to TRBD1 covers 9 bases. CDR1 KGHSH and CDR2 LQKENI come from the germline V gene. This CDR3 is built from 15 residues. J gave up 1 base and V 4 bases, and 2 bases lay outside the gene matches. The CDR3 sequence: CASSLDRGSYNEQFF. CDR3 nucleotide sequence: TGTGCCAGCTCACTGGACAGGGGTTCCTACAATGAGCAGTTCTTC.

The chain is built from TRBV28 and TRBJ2-2; no definite D call. The CDR3 covers 13 residues. The germline V gene has CDR1 MDHEN and CDR2 SYDVKM. V was cut by 8 bases and J by 6 bases, with 13 bases left in between. CDR3 DNA sequence: TGTGCCAGCGGTCCTTATGAAGCCGGGGAGCTGTTTTTT. This sequence encodes CASGPYEAGELFF.